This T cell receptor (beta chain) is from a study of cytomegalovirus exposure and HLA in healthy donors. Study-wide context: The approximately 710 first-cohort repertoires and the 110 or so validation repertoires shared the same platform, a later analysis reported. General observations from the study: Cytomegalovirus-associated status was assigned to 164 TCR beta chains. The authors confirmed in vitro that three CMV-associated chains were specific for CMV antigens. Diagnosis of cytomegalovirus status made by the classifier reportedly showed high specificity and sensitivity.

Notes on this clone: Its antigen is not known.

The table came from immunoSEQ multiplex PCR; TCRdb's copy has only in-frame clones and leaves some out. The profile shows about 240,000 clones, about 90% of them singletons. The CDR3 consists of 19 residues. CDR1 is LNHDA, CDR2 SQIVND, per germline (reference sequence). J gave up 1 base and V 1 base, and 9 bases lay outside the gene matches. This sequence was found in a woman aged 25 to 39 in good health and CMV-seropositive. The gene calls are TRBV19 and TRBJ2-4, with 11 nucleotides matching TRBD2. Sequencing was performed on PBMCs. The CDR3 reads CASSIGMLAGGRAKNIQYF. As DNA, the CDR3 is TGTGCCAGTAGTATAGGTATGCTAGCGGGAGGACGTGCCAAAAACATTCAGTACTTC.